The clone carrying this T cell receptor (beta chain) occurred once. The sample originates from a study of blood T cell repertoires in COVID-19. Study at large: COVID-19 samples collected from the United States, Italy and Spain covered acute and convalescent phases. Sample material is recorded as cDNA or gDNA derived from T cells, B-cell-depleted T cells, or PBMCs.

Per germline, CDR1 LNHDA and CDR2 SQIVND (reference sequence). V was pared by 5 bases and J by 5 bases, with 10 bases of the junction left unmatched. This CDR3 is 15 amino acids long. Original analysis: Amplified reference gene primers provided the basis for estimating nucleated cell counts. The assay was immunoSEQ multiplex PCR, and TCRdb's table has in-frame clones only and misses some. V and J calls and clone size come straight from that table; D and trimming were deduced from the DNA. The top ten hold less than 2.5% of the sample, which has approximately 270,000 clones, roughly nine tenths seen once.

The specimen was peripheral blood. The clonotype comes from a middle-aged man with acute or convalescent COVID-19. The V gene is TRBV19, the J gene TRBJ1-1, with 8 bases aligning to TRBD1. The CDR3 DNA reads TGTGCCAGTAGTTCGCCCCGACAGGGGAGGACTGAAGCTTTCTTT. Translated, it gives CASSSPRQGRTEAFF.